This paragraph covers one T cell receptor (beta chain) sequence. This clone was recorded only once. Its antigen is not yet known. No qualities accompany the bases; no much larger clone lies one base away. The germline ends are 9 bases apart after V is trimmed by 0 bases and J by 0 bases. The CDR3 measures 15 amino acids from cysteine to phenylalanine. The retained sequence is limited to the CDR3, 45 bases, with the frame set at the first base. CDR1 and CDR2, per the germline V gene, are SGHRS and YFSETQ. The data belong to a study of shared T cell receptors in the human thymus (dated by TCRdb to 2020 to 2022). In terms of the full investigation: The study examined how self-reactive, shared T-cell receptor alpha chains are generated in the human thymus.

The method behind the library was the immunoSEQ multiplex PCR assay. As stored in TCRdb, this immuneACCESS dataset retains in-frame rearrangements with V and J assigned. A fraction of the clones does not appear; measured against another copy, unresolved V genes explain less than half of the discrepancy, and the remainder lacks a known reason. The sample data list hundreds of thousands of clones, and 95% of these were observed just once. The ten top clones hold about 0.02% of the sample. Sequencing was carried out using thymocytes. The sequence came from a human donor. The chain uses TRBV5-1 and TRBJ1-2, with no D gene named confidently. This receptor carries the CDR3 CASSLGRGANYGYTF. The nucleotide sequence is TGCGCCAGCAGCTTGGGACGTGGGGCTAACTATGGCTACACCTTC.